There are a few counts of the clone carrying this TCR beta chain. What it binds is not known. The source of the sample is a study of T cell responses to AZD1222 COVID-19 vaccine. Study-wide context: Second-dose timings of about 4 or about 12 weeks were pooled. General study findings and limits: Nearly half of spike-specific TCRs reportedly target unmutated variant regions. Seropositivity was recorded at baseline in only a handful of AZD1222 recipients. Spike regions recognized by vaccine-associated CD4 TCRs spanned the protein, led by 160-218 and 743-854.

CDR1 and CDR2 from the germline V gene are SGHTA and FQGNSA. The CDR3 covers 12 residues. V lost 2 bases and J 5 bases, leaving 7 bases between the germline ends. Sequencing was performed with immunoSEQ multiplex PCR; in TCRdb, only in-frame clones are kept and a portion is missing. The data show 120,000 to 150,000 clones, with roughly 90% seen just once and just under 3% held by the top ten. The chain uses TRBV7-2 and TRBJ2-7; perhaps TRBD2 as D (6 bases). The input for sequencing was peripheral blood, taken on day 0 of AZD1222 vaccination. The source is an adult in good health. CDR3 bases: TGTGCCAGCAGCTTAAGACTAGACGAGCAGTACTTC. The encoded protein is CASSLRLDEQYF.